The rows below give T cell receptor beta chains drawn from one sample of a study of T cells in Graves' hyperthyroidism and ophthalmopathy. In TCRdb, the multiplex PCR reads were re-called with MiXCR into one record per CDR3 protein. Seen here are 700,000 or so distinct CDR3 sequences, about 16% observed once, and the top ten hold around 8.1%. Sequenced: blood. Receptor source: a man between 18 and 35 years old with Graves' hyperthyroidism. Both conserved end residues are part of each CDR3. A D gene is named only where the DNA matches it firmly. Size is omitted from some rows. Given values are once, few, many or a class for expanded clones.

>TRBD2|many|TRBJ2-7|TRBV7-2
CASSSGTSSYEQYF
TGTGCCAGCAGCTCCGGGACTAGCTCCTACGAGCAGTACTTC
>.|.|TRBJ1-5|TRBV4-2
CASSQEGFGGISNQPQHF
TGTGCCAGCAGCCAAGAAGGTTTCGGAGGGATTAGCAATCAGCCCCAGCATTTT
>.|many|TRBJ2-3|TRBV6-1
CASAAGQITDTQYF
TGTGCCAGCGCGGCGGGACAGATCACAGATACGCAGTATTTT
>.|few|TRBJ2-1|TRBV5-1
CASSSPPGSAYNEQFF
TGCGCCAGCAGCTCACCACCGGGTTCCGCCTACAATGAGCAGTTCTTC
>.|few|TRBJ2-7|TRBV10-3
CAISWTQGWDHEQYF
TGTGCCATCAGCTGGACACAGGGTTGGGACCACGAGCAGTACTTC
>.|few|TRBJ2-7|TRBV20-1
CSASRSSYEQYF
TGCAGTGCTAGTCGCAGCTCCTACGAGCAGTACTTC
>TRBD1|few|TRBJ2-5|TRBV7-9
CASSRTTGGETQYF
TGTGCCAGCAGCCGCACTACAGGGGGGGAGACCCAGTACTTC
>.|many|TRBJ2-7|TRBV6-5
CASSYSALGSYEQYF
TGTGCCAGCAGTTACTCCGCCCTTGGGTCCTACGAGCAGTACTTC
>.|many|TRBJ2-7|TRBV7-2
CASSTLRGVGEQYF
TGTGCCAGCAGCACACTGAGGGGGGTGGGCGAGCAGTACTTC
>.|.|TRBJ2-7|TRBV6-1
CASSVSRTPSSYEQYF
TGTGCCAGCAGCGTCTCTCGGACTCCCAGCTCCTACGAGCAGTACTTC
>.|many|TRBJ2-7|TRBV20-1
CSAQESSPGLEQYF
TGCAGTGCCCAGGAGTCTTCTCCTGGATTGGAGCAGTACTTC
>.|.|TRBJ2-6|TRBV12-5
CAPGETTSGASVLTF
TGTGCCCCGGGCGAAACAACCTCTGGAGCCAGCGTCCTGACTTTC
>TRBD2|.|TRBJ2-2|TRBV19
CASSSPGGIYDTGELFF
TGTGCCAGTAGTTCCCCCGGGGGGATTTATGACACCGGGGAGCTGTTTTTT
>TRBD2|few|TRBJ2-1|TRBV6-1
CASSALAGVGNGQFF
TGTGCCAGCAGTGCTCTAGCGGGAGTGGGAAATGGGCAGTTCTTC
>.|many|TRBJ1-1|TRBV2
CATQRGGNTEAFF
TGTGCCACGCAACGGGGCGGCAACACTGAAGCTTTCTTT
>.|many|TRBJ2-2|TRBV30
CAWSVLGAGELFF
TGTGCCTGGAGTGTACTGGGCGCCGGGGAGCTGTTTTTT
>TRBD2|.|TRBJ2-5|TRBV15
CATSQTSGGQETQYF
TGTGCCACCAGTCAGACTAGCGGGGGACAAGAGACCCAGTACTTC
>.|many|TRBJ2-1|TRBV6-2/TRBV6-3
CASSYSSGWPGEQFF
TGTGCCAGCAGTTACTCTTCGGGTTGGCCGGGGGAGCAGTTCTTC
>.|many|TRBJ1-1|TRBV2
CASSGDREAFF
TGTGCCAGCAGTGGAGACAGAGAAGCTTTCTTT
>.|few|TRBJ2-7|TRBV20-1
CSARGTRGTQAYEQYF
TGCAGTGCTAGAGGAACCCGTGGCACTCAAGCCTACGAGCAGTACTTC
>.|.|TRBJ2-1|TRBV20-1
CSASRSGFYNEQFF
TGCAGTGCTAGCAGGAGCGGGTTTTACAATGAGCAGTTCTTC
>TRBD1|few|TRBJ2-1|TRBV2
CASIRTGDEQFF
TGTGCCAGCATTCGTACAGGGGACGAGCAGTTCTTC
>TRBD2|.|TRBJ2-1|TRBV7-9
CASSSGLWELNEQFF
TGTGCCAGCAGCTCGGGACTATGGGAACTCAATGAGCAGTTCTTC
>TRBD2|.|TRBJ2-5|TRBV28
CASSFTTSGADERETQYF
TGTGCCAGCAGTTTTACTACTAGCGGGGCCGACGAAAGGGAGACCCAGTACTTC
>.|few|TRBJ2-1|TRBV5-5
CASSLRLINEQFF
TGTGCCAGCAGCCTGCGACTGATAAATGAGCAGTTCTTC
>TRBD1|many|TRBJ2-7|TRBV11-1
CASSPRRQGPYEQYF
TGTGCCAGCAGCCCTCGACGACAGGGCCCGTACGAGCAGTACTTC
>TRBD2|many|TRBJ2-7|TRBV12-3/TRBV12-4
CASSPGLVGSYEQYF
TGTGCCAGCAGCCCTGGACTAGTCGGTTCCTACGAGCAGTACTTC
>TRBD2|.|TRBJ2-7|TRBV6-1
CASLGVAGVYEQYF
TGTGCCAGCTTAGGAGTAGCGGGGGTCTACGAGCAGTACTTC